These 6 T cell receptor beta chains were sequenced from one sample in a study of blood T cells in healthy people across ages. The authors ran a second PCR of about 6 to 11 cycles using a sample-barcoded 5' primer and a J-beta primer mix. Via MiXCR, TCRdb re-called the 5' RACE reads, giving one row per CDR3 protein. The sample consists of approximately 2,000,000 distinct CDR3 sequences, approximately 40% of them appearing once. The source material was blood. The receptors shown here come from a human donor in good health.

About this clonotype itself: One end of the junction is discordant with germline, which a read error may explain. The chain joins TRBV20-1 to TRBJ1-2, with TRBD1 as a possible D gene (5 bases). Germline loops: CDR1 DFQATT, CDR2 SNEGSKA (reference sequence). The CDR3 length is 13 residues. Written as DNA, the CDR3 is TGCAGTGCTAGAGGCCGAGGGGCGAGTGGCCACACCTTC. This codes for CSARGRGASGHTF.

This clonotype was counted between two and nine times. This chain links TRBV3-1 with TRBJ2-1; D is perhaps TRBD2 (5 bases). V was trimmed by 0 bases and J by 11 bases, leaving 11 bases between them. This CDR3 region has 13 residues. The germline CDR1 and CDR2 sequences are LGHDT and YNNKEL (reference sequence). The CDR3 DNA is TGTGCCAGCAGCCAAGATCGGGCTAGCAAGCAGTTCTTC. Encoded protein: CASSQDRASKQFF.

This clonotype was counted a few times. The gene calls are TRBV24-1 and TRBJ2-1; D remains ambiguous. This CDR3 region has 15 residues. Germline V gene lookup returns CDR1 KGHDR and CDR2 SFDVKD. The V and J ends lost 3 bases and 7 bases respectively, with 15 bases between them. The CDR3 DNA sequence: TGTGCCACCAGTGATATGACCGTGATGCATAATGAGCAGTTCTTC. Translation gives CATSDMTVMHNEQFF.

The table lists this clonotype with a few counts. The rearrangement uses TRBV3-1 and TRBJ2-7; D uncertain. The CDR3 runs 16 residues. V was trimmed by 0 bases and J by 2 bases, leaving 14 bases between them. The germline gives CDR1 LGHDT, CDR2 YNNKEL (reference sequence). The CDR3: CASSQENRALTYEQYF. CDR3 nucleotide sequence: TGTGCCAGCAGCCAAGAAAACAGAGCCCTTACCTACGAGCAGTACTTC.

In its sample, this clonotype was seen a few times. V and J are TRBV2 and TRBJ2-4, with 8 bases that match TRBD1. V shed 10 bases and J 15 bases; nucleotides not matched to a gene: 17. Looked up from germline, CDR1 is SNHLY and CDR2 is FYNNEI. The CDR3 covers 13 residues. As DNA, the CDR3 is TGTGCCACCATTTGGACAGGGACGAGGGAGCGGTACTTC. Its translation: CATIWTGTRERYF.

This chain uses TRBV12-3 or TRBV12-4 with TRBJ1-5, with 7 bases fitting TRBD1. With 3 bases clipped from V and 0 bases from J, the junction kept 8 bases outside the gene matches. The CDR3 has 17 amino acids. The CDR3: CASSFHRGPVSNQPQHF. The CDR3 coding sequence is TGTGCCAGCAGTTTCCACAGGGGTCCCGTTAGCAATCAGCCCCAGCATTTT.